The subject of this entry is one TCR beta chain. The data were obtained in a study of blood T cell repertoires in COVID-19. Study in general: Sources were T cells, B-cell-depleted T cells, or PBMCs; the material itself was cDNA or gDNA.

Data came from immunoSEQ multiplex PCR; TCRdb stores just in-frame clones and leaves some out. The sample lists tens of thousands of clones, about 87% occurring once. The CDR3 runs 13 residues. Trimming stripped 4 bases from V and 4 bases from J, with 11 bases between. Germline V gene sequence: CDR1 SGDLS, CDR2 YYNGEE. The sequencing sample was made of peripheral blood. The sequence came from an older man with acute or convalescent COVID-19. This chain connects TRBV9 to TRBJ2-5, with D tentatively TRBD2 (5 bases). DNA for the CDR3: TGTGCCAGCAGCACACTAGTGGGAGAGACCCAGTACTTC. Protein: CASSTLVGETQYF.